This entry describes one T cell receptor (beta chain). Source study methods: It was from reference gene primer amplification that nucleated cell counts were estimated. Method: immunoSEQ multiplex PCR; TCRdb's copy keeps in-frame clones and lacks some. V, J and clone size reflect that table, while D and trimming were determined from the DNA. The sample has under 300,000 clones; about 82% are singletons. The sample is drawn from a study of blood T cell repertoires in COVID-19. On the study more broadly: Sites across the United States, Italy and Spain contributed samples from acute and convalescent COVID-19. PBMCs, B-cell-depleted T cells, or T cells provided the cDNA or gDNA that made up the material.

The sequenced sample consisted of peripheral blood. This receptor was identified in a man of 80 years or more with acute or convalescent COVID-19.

In DNA, the CDR3 is TGTGCCAGCAGCCCCTATGGCGGGGGGGCCTCTGGGGCCAACGTCCTGACTTTC. Amino acids: CASSPYGGGASGANVLTF. V is TRBV3-1 (or the pseudogene TRBV3-2) and J is TRBJ2-6, with 9 bases that match TRBD2. CDR1 LGHDT and CDR2 YNNKEL come from the germline V gene (reference sequence). The CDR3 extends over 18 amino acids. The junction had 7 bases not matched to a gene; V was cut back by 4 bases and J by 0 bases.